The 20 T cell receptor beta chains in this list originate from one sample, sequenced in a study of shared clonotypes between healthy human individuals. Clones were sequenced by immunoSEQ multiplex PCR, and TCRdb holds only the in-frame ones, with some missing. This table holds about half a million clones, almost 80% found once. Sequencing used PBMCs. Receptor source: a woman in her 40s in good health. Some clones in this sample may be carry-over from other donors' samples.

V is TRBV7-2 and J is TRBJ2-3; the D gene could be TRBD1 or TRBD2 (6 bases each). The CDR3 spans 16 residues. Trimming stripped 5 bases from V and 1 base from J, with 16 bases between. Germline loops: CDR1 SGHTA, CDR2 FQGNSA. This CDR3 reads CASSPQGGTRTDTQYF. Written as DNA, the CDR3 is TGTGCCAGCAGCCCGCAGGGCGGGACACGCACAGATACGCAGTATTTT.

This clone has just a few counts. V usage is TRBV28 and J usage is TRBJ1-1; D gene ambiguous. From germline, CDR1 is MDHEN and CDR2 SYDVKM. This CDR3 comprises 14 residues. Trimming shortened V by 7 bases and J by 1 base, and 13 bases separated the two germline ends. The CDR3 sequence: CASTPSGKNTEAFF. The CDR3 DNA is TGTGCCAGCACCCCAAGTGGGAAGAACACTGAAGCTTTCTTT.

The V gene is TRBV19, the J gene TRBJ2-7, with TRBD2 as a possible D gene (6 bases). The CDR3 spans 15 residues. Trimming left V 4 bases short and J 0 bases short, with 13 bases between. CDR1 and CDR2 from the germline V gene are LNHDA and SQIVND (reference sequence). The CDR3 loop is CASSTQGGPSYEQYF. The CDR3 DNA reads TGTGCCAGTAGTACTCAGGGAGGACCCTCCTACGAGCAGTACTTC.

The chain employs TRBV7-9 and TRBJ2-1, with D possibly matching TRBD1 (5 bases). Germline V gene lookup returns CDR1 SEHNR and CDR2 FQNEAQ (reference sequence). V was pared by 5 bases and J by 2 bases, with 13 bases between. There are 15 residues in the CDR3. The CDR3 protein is CASSRPTETYNEQFF. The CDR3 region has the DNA TGTGCCAGCAGCCGACCGACAGAGACCTACAATGAGCAGTTCTTC.

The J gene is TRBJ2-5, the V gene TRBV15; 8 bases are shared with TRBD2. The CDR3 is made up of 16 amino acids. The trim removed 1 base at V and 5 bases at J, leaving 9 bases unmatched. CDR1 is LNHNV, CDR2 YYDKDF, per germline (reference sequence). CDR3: CATSRVEREIAETQYF. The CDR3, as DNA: TGTGCCACCAGCAGAGTGGAGCGGGAGATAGCCGAGACCCAGTACTTC.

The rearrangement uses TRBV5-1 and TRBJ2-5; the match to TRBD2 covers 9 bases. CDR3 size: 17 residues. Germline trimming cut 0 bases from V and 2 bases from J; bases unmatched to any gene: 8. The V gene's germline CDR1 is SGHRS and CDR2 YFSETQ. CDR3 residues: CASSLGLAGERQETQYF. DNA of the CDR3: TGCGCCAGCAGCTTGGGGTTAGCGGGAGAAAGGCAAGAGACCCAGTACTTC.

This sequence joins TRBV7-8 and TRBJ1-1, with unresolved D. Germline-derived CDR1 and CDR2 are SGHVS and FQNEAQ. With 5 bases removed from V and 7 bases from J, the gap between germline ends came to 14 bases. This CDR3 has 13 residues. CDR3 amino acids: CASSTSGPVEAFF. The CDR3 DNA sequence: TGTGCCAGCAGCACCTCCGGACCCGTTGAAGCTTTCTTT.

This CDR3 reads CASSSGLFNEKLFF. The DNA of the CDR3 is TGTGCCAGCAGCTCCGGACTGTTTAATGAAAAACTGTTTTTT. This chain uses TRBV7-6 with TRBJ1-4, with D unclear. Looked up from germline, CDR1 is SGHVS and CDR2 is FNYEAQ. V lost 4 bases and J 4 bases, leaving 10 bases between the germline ends. The CDR3 loop spans 14 amino acids.

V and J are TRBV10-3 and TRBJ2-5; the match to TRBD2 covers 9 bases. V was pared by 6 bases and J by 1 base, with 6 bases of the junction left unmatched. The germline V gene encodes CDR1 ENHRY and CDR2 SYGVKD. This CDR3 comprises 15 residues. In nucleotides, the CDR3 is TGTGCCATCAGGGCCGGGACTAGCAGCCAAGAGACCCAGTACTTC. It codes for CAIRAGTSSQETQYF.

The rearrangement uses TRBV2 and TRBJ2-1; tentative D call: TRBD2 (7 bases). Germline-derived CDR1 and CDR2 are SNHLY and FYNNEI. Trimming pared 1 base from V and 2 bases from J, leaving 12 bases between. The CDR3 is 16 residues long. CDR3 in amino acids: CASSEEGGRTYNEQFF. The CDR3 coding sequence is TGTGCCAGCAGTGAAGAGGGGGGGCGAACCTACAATGAGCAGTTCTTC. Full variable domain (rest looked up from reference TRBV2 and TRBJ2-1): EPEVTQTPSHQVTQMGQEVILRCVPISNHLYFYWYRQILGQKVEFLVSFYNNEISEKSEIFDDQFSVERPDGSNFTLKIRSTKLEDSAMYFCASSEEGGRTYNEQFFGPGTRLTVL.

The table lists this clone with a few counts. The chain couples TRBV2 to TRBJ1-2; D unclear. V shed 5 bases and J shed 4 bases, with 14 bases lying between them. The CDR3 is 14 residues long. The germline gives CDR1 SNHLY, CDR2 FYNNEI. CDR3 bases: TGTGCCAGCAGTCTCACGGACCTTGGCTATGGCTACACCTTC. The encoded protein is CASSLTDLGYGYTF.

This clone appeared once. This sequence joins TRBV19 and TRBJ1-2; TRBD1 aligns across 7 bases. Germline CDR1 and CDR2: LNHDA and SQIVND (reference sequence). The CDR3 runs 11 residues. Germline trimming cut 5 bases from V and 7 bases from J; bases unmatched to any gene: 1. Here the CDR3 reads CASSQGVGYTF. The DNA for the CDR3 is TGTGCCAGTAGTCAGGGGGTTGGCTACACCTTC.

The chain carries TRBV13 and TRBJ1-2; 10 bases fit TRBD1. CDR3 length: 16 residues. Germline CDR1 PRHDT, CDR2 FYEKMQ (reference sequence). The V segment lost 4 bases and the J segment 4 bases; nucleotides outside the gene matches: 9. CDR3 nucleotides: TGTGCCAGCAGCTCGATGGGGACAGGGGAGGGCTATGGCTACACCTTC. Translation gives CASSSMGTGEGYGYTF.

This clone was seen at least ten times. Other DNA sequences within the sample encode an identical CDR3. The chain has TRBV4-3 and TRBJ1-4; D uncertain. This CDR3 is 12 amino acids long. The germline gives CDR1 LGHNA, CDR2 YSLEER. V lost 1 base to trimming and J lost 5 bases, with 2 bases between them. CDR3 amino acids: CASSQGNEKLFF. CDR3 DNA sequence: TGCGCCAGCAGCCAAGGCAATGAAAAACTGTTTTTT.

In DNA, the CDR3 is TGCGCCAGCAGCCAAGAGGGGGCAGGGGGTAATAATTCACCCCTCCACTTT. Amino acids: CASSQEGAGGNNSPLHF. The rearrangement links TRBV4-1 to TRBJ1-6, with 7 bases aligning to TRBD1. CDR3 length equals 17 residues. The germline V gene encodes CDR1 MGHRA and CDR2 YSYEKL. J lost 5 bases, V lost 0 bases, and 7 bases had no gene match.

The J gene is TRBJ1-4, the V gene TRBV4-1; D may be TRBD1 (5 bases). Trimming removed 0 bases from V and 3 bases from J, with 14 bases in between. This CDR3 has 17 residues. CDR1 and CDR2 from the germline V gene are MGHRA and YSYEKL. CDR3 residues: CASSQDSWGVANEKLFF. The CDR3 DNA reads TGCGCCAGCAGCCAAGATAGTTGGGGGGTAGCTAATGAAAAACTGTTTTTT.

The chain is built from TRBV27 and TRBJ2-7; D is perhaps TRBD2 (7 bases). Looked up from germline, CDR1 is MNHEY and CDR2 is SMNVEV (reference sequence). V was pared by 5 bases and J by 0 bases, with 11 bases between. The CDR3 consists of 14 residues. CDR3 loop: CASSARGASYEQYF. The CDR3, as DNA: TGTGCCAGCAGTGCTCGGGGGGCCTCCTACGAGCAGTACTTC.

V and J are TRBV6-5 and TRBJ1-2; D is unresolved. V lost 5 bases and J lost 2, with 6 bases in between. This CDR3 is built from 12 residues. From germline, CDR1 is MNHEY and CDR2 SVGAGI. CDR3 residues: CASSDTNYGYTF. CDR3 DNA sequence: TGTGCCAGCAGTGACACCAACTATGGCTACACCTTC.

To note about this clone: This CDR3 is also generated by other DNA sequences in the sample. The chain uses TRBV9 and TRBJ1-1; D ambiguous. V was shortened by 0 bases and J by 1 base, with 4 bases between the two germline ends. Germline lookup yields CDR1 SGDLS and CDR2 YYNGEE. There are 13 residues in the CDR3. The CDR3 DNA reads TGTGCCAGCAGCGTAGCCGGGAACACTGAAGCTTTCTTT. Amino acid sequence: CASSVAGNTEAFF. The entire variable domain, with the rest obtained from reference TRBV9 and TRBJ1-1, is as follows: DSGVTQTPKHLITATGQRVTLRCSPRSGDLSVYWYQQSLDQGLQFLIQYYNGEERAKGNILERFSAQQFPDLHSELNLSSLELGDSALYFCASSVAGNTEAFFGQGTRLTVV.

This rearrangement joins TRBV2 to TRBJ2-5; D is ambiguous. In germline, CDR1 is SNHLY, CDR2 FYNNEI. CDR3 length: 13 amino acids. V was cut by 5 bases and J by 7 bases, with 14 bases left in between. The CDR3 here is CASSPDPIGTQYF. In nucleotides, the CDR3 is TGTGCCAGCAGTCCGGACCCAATCGGGACCCAGTACTTC. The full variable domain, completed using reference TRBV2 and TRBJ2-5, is EPEVTQTPSHQVTQMGQEVILRCVPISNHLYFYWYRQILGQKVEFLVSFYNNEISEKSEIFDDQFSVERPDGSNFTLKIRSTKLEDSAMYFCASSPDPIGTQYFGPGTRLLVL.